This T cell receptor (beta chain) was observed in a study of long-term antiretroviral therapy in people with HIV. Survey level was the resolution at which the v3.0 immunoSEQ assay ran. Per-sample TRB depth target: about 40,000-50,000 T-cell genomes. The protocol was immunoSEQ multiplex PCR, while the TCRdb copy is restricted to in-frame clones and leaves out a portion. The repertoire holds 20,000 to 25,000 clones, with approximately 92% as singletons. Study-wide results and caveats: Repertoires in HIV (unlike those of controls) had narrower CDR3 length ranges. Clones showing expansion before ART dominated the repertoire at all time points.

The CDR3 contains 14 residues. Germline V CDR1 and CDR2: GTSNPN, SVGIG (reference sequence). Trimming took off 2 bases at V and 6 bases at J, with 13 bases between the two ends. Points on this clone: As yet, its antigen is unknown.

Specimens carried roughly 0.9-10 million cryopreserved PBMC before DNA extraction. This rearrangement joins TRBV30 to TRBJ2-2; the D is unclear. The sequence came from a woman in her 50s with HIV. Sequenced material: unsorted PBMCs, taken 4.4 years after starting antiretroviral therapy. The CDR3: CAWSLGSWSGELFF. The CDR3 bases are TGTGCCTGGAGTCTGGGTTCGTGGTCCGGGGAGCTGTTTTTT.